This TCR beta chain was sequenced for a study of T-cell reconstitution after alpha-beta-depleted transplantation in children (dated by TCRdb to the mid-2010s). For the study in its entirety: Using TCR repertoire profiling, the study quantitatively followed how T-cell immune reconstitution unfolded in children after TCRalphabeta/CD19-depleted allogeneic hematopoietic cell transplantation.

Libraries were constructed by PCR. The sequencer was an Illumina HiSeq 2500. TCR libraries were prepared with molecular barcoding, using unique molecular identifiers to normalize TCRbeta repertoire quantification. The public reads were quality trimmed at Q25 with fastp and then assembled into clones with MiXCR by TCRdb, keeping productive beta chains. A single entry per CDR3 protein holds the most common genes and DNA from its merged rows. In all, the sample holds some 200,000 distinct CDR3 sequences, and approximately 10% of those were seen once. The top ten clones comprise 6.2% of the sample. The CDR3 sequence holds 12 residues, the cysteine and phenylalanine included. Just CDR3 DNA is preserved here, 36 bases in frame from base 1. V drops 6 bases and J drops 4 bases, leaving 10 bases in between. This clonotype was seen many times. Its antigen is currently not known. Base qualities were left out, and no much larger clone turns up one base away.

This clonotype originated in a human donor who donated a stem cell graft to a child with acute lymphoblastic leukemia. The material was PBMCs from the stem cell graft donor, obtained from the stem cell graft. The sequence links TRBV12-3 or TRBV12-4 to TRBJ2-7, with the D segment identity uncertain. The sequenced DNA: TGTGCCAGCAGCCTCATGGGGTACGAGCAGTACTTC. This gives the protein CASSLMGYEQYF.